Sequencing of this T cell receptor (beta chain) was carried out in a study of cytomegalovirus exposure and HLA in healthy donors. CDR1 is SGDLS, CDR2 YYNGEE, per germline. CDR3 size: 13 residues. Trimming removed 3 bases at V and 3 bases at J, with 7 bases between. The PCR made use of 60 Vbeta and 13 Jbeta primers. Here immunoSEQ multiplex PCR was the method, and the copy in TCRdb shows in-frame clones only, minus some. Here the sample spans around 140,000 clones, around 77% being singletons. The origin of this receptor is a woman aged 55-70 years in good health and CMV-seronegative. Sample: PBMCs. The V gene is TRBV9, the J gene TRBJ1-5; a weak D match, TRBD1 (6 bases). For the CDR3, the DNA is TGTGCCAGCAGCGGGGACACCAATCAGCCCCAGCATTTT. Translation gives CASSGDTNQPQHF.